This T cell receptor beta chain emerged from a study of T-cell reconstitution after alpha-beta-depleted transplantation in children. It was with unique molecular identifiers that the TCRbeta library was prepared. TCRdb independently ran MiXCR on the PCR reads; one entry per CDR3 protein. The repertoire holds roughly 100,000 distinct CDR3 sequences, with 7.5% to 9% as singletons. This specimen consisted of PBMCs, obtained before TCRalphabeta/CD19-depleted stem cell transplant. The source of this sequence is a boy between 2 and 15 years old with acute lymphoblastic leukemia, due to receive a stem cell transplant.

DNA of the CDR3: TGTGCCAGCAGCCAATCGACAGTCGCTTTCTTT. It codes for CASSQSTVAFF. The chain combines TRBV14 with TRBJ1-1; perhaps TRBD1 as D (5 bases). With 2 bases removed from V and 11 bases from J, the gap between germline ends came to 9 bases. Germline V gene lookup returns CDR1 SGHDN and CDR2 FVKESK. The CDR3 loop spans 11 amino acids.